This T cell receptor (beta chain) was identified during a study of blood T cell repertoires in COVID-19. Germline V gene lookup returns CDR1 MNHEY and CDR2 SMNVEV (reference sequence). This CDR3 is 14 amino acids long. V lost 5 bases to trimming and J lost 0 bases, with 11 bases between them. Assay used: immunoSEQ multiplex PCR; TCRdb lists only in-frame clones, some missing. Among some 30,000 clones, about 90% were seen once, and the ten largest hold around 2%. V gene TRBV27 combines with J gene TRBJ2-7, with no clear D. Sequenced material: peripheral blood. The source is a man between 50 and 59 years old with active or convalescent COVID-19. CDR3 amino acids: CASSPSPLSYEQYF. CDR3 DNA: TGTGCCAGCAGTCCCTCCCCCCTCTCCTACGAGCAGTACTTC.